Below are 13 T cell receptor beta chains sequenced from a single sample in a study of PD-1 and CTLA-4 blockade in melanoma. Clones were read by immunoSEQ multiplex PCR, and TCRdb kept only the in-frame ones, dropping some. The sample has 15,000 to 20,000 clones, over 65% seen once. The input for sequencing was CD8+ T cells from peripheral blood, taken before anti-PD-1 treatment. The receptor source for this set is a human donor with melanoma.

This clone was seen only a few times. V gene TRBV27 combines with J gene TRBJ2-3; a weak D match, TRBD2 (5 bases). The germline CDR1 and CDR2 sequences are MNHEY and SMNVEV (reference sequence). V was clipped by 3 bases and J by 1 base, with 11 bases between them. The CDR3 has 15 amino acids. The chain's CDR3 is CASSLRVDGTDTQYF. The CDR3, as DNA: TGTGCCAGCAGTTTGCGGGTGGATGGCACAGATACGCAGTATTTT.

This chain links TRBV5-6 with TRBJ1-1, with D unclear. CDR1 SGHDT and CDR2 YYEEEE come from the germline V gene. The CDR3 has 13 amino acids. V dropped 3 bases and J dropped 7 bases, with 13 bases sitting between them. The CDR3 here is CASSSTPPYEAFF. The CDR3 bases are TGTGCCAGCAGCTCGACCCCTCCTTATGAAGCTTTCTTT.

This clone was counted only a few times. The chain couples TRBV6-5 to TRBJ1-4; D is possibly TRBD1 (5 bases). Looked up from germline, CDR1 is MNHEY and CDR2 is SVGAGI. The CDR3 is made up of 16 amino acids. Trimming took 3 bases from V and 3 from J, leaving 14 bases between them. The CDR3 here is CASSYNPRGANEKLFF. CDR3 bases: TGTGCCAGCAGTTATAACCCCCGGGGGGCTAATGAAAAACTGTTTTTT.

V gene TRBV5-6 combines with J gene TRBJ2-1, with D tentatively TRBD1 (6 bases). V lost 2 bases to trimming and J lost 0 bases, with 9 bases between them. Germline CDR1 reads SGHDT; CDR2 reads YYEEEE. The CDR3 length is 15 residues. CDR3 amino acids: CASSFGTSSYNEQFF. DNA for the CDR3: TGTGCCAGCAGCTTTGGGACAAGCTCCTACAATGAGCAGTTCTTC.

This clone came up a few times. The CDR3 nucleotides read TGCGCCAGCAGGGACGGGGGAGTGGGGCGCACAGATACGCAGTATTTT. It yields the protein CASRDGGVGRTDTQYF. The chain combines TRBV5-1 with TRBJ2-3; D might be TRBD2 (6 bases). CDR3 size: 16 residues. Deletions cut 5 bases from V and 1 base from J, with 17 bases between. Germline-derived CDR1 and CDR2 are SGHRS and YFSETQ. The entire variable domain, with the rest obtained from reference TRBV5-1 and TRBJ2-3, is as follows: KAGVTQTPRYLIKTRGQQVTLSCSPISGHRSVSWYQQTPGQGLQFLFEYFSETQRNKGNFPGRFSGRQFSNSRSEMNVSTLELGDSALYLCASRDGGVGRTDTQYFGPGTRLTVL.

The rearrangement joins TRBV27 to TRBJ1-1; 9 bases agree with TRBD1. Germline V gene sequence: CDR1 MNHEY, CDR2 SMNVEV (reference sequence). Losses at the gene ends were 4 bases for V and 5 bases for J; bases not matched to a gene: 8. The CDR3 covers 15 residues. CDR3 protein: CASSSRGQGRTEAFF. CDR3 DNA: TGTGCCAGCAGTTCGAGGGGACAGGGAAGGACTGAAGCTTTCTTT.

The rearrangement joins TRBV25-1 to TRBJ2-2, with D tentatively TRBD1 (6 bases). Trimming removed 1 base from V and 6 bases from J, with 12 bases in between. Germline CDR1 and CDR2: MGHDK and SYGVNS. CDR3 length: 15 amino acids. The CDR3 nucleotides are TGTGCCAGCAGTGAATTAGGGGGTCGCGCCGGGGAGCTGTTTTTT. Protein product: CASSELGGRAGELFF.

This clone was found a few times. This chain links TRBV7-9 with TRBJ1-1, with unresolved D. The CDR3 has 14 residues. The V and J ends lost 5 bases and 1 base respectively, with 11 bases between them. Looked up from germline, CDR1 is SEHNR and CDR2 is FQNEAQ (reference sequence). The CDR3 sequence: CASSPTNRNTEAFF. CDR3 DNA sequence: TGTGCCAGCAGCCCCACAAACAGGAACACTGAAGCTTTCTTT.

This chain joins TRBV11-3 and TRBJ2-1; 13 bases agree with TRBD2. V lost 5 bases, J lost 15 bases, and 7 bases stayed unmatched. The CDR3 has 13 residues. Germline V CDR1 and CDR2: SGHNT, YENEEA. The CDR3 sequence: CASSQGTSGKGFF. CDR3 DNA: TGTGCCAGCAGCCAAGGGACTAGCGGGAAGGGGTTCTTC.

This chain links TRBV3-1 (or the pseudogene TRBV3-2) with TRBJ2-3; 12 bases are shared with TRBD2. The junction had 11 bases not matched to a gene; V was cut back by 0 bases and J by 1 base. CDR1 is LGHDT, CDR2 YNNKEL, per germline (reference sequence). There are 20 residues in the CDR3. The CDR3 loop is CASSQDLGLAGGLGTDTQYF. CDR3 in DNA: TGTGCCAGCAGCCAAGATTTAGGTCTAGCGGGGGGGCTGGGCACAGATACGCAGTATTTT.

The chain combines TRBV19 with TRBJ2-1, with 11 bases aligning to TRBD2. The V gene's germline CDR1 is LNHDA and CDR2 SQIVND (reference sequence). Trimming took 8 bases from V and 4 from J; bases not matched to a gene: 16. This CDR3 contains 18 residues. In DNA form, the CDR3 reads TGTGCCAGTGGTCCCCCGACTAGCGGGATTGTTAATTACAATGAGCAGTTCTTC. Amino acid sequence: CASGPPTSGIVNYNEQFF.

A few counts support this clone. The rearrangement uses TRBV27 and TRBJ2-1, with D tentatively TRBD1 (5 bases). CDR1 is MNHEY and CDR2 is SMNVEV in the germline V gene (reference sequence). Trimming stripped 7 bases from V and 4 bases from J, with 14 bases between. CDR3 length: 14 residues. In DNA form, the CDR3 reads TGTGCCAGCACCCCTCCGGACAATTACAATGAGCAGTTCTTC. Encoded protein: CASTPPDNYNEQFF.

This clone was recorded once. The J gene is TRBJ2-3, the V gene TRBV30; the D call may be TRBD1 or TRBD2 (6 bases each). Germline V gene data show CDR1 as GTSNPN and CDR2 as SVGIG (reference sequence). The V and J ends lost 0 bases and 0 bases respectively, with 7 bases between them. The CDR3 sequence is 14 residues long. CDR3 sequence: CAWSVGGSTDTQYF. For the CDR3, the DNA is TGTGCCTGGAGTGTAGGGGGGAGCACAGATACGCAGTATTTT.